A single sample gave rise to the 31 T cell receptor beta chains below, sequenced in a study of immune evolution from preneoplasia to lung adenocarcinoma. Produced via immunoSEQ multiplex PCR; TCRdb's table is partial and in-frame only. In the table there are more than 8,000 clones, about three quarters of which are singletons. Sequencing used FFPE minimally invasive lung adenocarcinoma tissue. These receptors originate from a person aged 65 to 79 with lung adenocarcinoma. Some clones in this sample may be carry-over from other donors' samples.

This CDR3 is CASTPILIVSYEQYF. For the CDR3, the DNA is TGTGCCAGTACCCCGATCCTTATTGTCTCCTACGAGCAGTACTTC. J is TRBJ2-7 and V is TRBV19; the D is unclear. V lost 7 bases and J lost 0, with 16 bases in between. Germline V CDR1 and CDR2: LNHDA, SQIVND (reference sequence). The CDR3 covers 15 residues.

The chain has TRBV5-6 and TRBJ1-3; unclear D gene. Looked up from germline, CDR1 is SGHDT and CDR2 is YYEEEE. Trimming left V 4 bases short and J 2 bases short, with 10 bases between. This CDR3 has 14 amino acids. CDR3 loop: CASSPRYPGNTIYF. The CDR3, as DNA: TGTGCCAGCAGCCCGCGATACCCTGGAAACACCATATATTTT.

This chain joins TRBV28 and TRBJ2-2, with 9 bases aligning to TRBD1. This CDR3 is built from 15 residues. The junction had 8 bases not matched to a gene; V was cut back by 7 bases and J by 5 bases. Germline V lookup: CDR1 MDHEN, CDR2 SYDVKM. The DNA of the CDR3 is TGTGCCAGCACTCTGACAGGGGGTATTACCGGGGAGCTGTTTTTT. This codes for CASTLTGGITGELFF.

The chain couples TRBV5-6 to TRBJ1-1; no reliable D call. Germline lookup yields CDR1 SGHDT and CDR2 YYEEEE. V lost 1 base to trimming and J lost 5 bases, with 15 bases between them. There are 15 residues in the CDR3. CDR3 sequence: CASSLYVRMGTEAFF. In nucleotides, the CDR3 is TGTGCCAGCAGCTTGTATGTCAGAATGGGAACTGAAGCTTTCTTT.

The rearrangement uses TRBV7-8 and TRBJ2-2; no clear D. Germline V gene sequence: CDR1 SGHVS, CDR2 FQNEAQ. V dropped 5 bases and J dropped 4 bases, with 11 bases sitting between them. The CDR3 is made up of 14 amino acids. This CDR3 reads CASSPPAGTGELFF. The CDR3 region has the DNA TGTGCCAGCAGCCCCCCAGCTGGCACCGGGGAGCTGTTTTTT.

The chain couples TRBV29-1 to TRBJ2-1, with D tentatively TRBD1 or TRBD2 (6 bases each). The V end lost 6 bases, the J end lost 10 bases, and 16 bases lay between the germline ends. This CDR3 region has 12 residues. Germline V CDR1 and CDR2: SQVTM, ANQGSEA. The CDR3 coding sequence is TGCAGCGTCCTTAATCGGGGGCGAGAGCAGTTCTTC. It yields the protein CSVLNRGREQFF.

V usage is TRBV29-1 and J usage is TRBJ2-2; 9 bases fit TRBD2. The CDR3 is 16 amino acids. The V and J ends lost 1 base and 4 bases, in that order; junction bases with no gene match: 7. Germline V gene lookup returns CDR1 SQVTM and CDR2 ANQGSEA. CDR3 in DNA: TGCAGCGTTGAAGCCCGAGCGGGGGGTGCCACCGGGGAGCTGTTTTTT. It yields the protein CSVEARAGGATGELFF.

The rearrangement joins TRBV5-4 to TRBJ2-3, with D tentatively TRBD2 (5 bases). This CDR3 has 15 amino acids. Germline lookup yields CDR1 SGHNT and CDR2 YYREEE (reference sequence). The germline V and J ends were trimmed by 4 bases and 1 base, with 13 bases remaining between them. The chain's CDR3 is CASSLGSVRTDTQYF. The CDR3 coding sequence is TGTGCCAGCAGCCTAGGGAGTGTCCGCACAGATACGCAGTATTTT.

The chain is built from TRBV2 and TRBJ2-1; 10 bases fit TRBD1. This CDR3 is built from 14 residues. With V trimmed by 10 bases and J by 8 bases, 11 bases remained unmatched. Germline CDR1 is SNHLY and CDR2 is FYNNEI. The CDR3 DNA reads TGTGCCACTAACCGGGACAGGGGTACAGATGAGCAGTTCTTC. This sequence encodes CATNRDRGTDEQFF. Based on the CDR3 plus reference TRBV2 and TRBJ2-1, the full variable domain is EPEVTQTPSHQVTQMGQEVILRCVPISNHLYFYWYRQILGQKVEFLVSFYNNEISEKSEIFDDQFSVERPDGSNFTLKIRSTKLEDSAMYFCATNRDRGTDEQFFGPGTRLTVL.

The chain uses TRBV10-1 and TRBJ2-7, with 11 positions matching TRBD1. The J segment lost 6 bases and the V segment lost 3 bases, leaving 7 bases of the junction unmatched. CDR1 is WNHNN, CDR2 SYGVQD, per germline (reference sequence). CDR3 length equals 15 residues. CDR3 in amino acids: CASSDHGQGAAEQYF. For the CDR3, the DNA is TGCGCCAGCAGTGATCACGGACAGGGGGCGGCCGAGCAGTACTTC.

The CDR3 sequence is CASSLSGQETQYF. The CDR3 DNA sequence: TGTGCCAGCAGTTTAAGCGGGCAAGAGACCCAGTACTTC. The chain joins TRBV28 to TRBJ2-5, with TRBD2 as a possible D gene (6 bases). The CDR3 totals 13 residues. Deletions cut 2 bases from V and 2 bases from J, with 6 bases between. CDR1 and CDR2 (germline): MDHEN, SYDVKM.

This clone is deemed medium-sized. The rearrangement joins TRBV28 to TRBJ1-4; D is perhaps TRBD1 (5 bases). Germline CDR1 is MDHEN and CDR2 is SYDVKM. V shed 2 bases and J shed 7 bases, with 17 bases lying between them. The length of the CDR3 is 16 residues. The CDR3 here is CASSLVWDSRGEKLFF. The CDR3 DNA reads as TGTGCCAGCAGTTTAGTCTGGGACTCCCGAGGTGAAAAACTGTTTTTT.

The rearrangement joins TRBV9 to TRBJ2-3, with 13 nucleotides matching TRBD2. There are 14 residues in the CDR3. The J segment lost 6 bases and the V segment lost 7 bases, leaving 5 bases of the junction unmatched. Looked up from germline, CDR1 is SGDLS and CDR2 is YYNGEE. Here the CDR3 reads CASPGTSGVDTQYF. The DNA of the CDR3 is TGTGCCAGCCCGGGGACTAGCGGGGTTGATACGCAGTATTTT.

V is TRBV14 and J is TRBJ2-7; D not resolved. V lost 8 bases, J lost 4 bases, and 12 bases lay in between. This CDR3 is 12 amino acids long. Germline V gene lookup returns CDR1 SGHDN and CDR2 FVKESK. The CDR3 loop reads CASGRSPYEQYF. CDR3 nucleotide sequence: TGTGCCAGCGGTAGAAGCCCATACGAGCAGTACTTC.

This rearrangement joins TRBV7-6 to TRBJ2-7; D is ambiguous. This CDR3 contains 15 residues. Germline lookup yields CDR1 SGHVS and CDR2 FNYEAQ. The V end was cut by 5 bases, the J end by 2 bases, with 16 bases between. The CDR3 sequence: CASSGRPQSTYEQYF. CDR3 DNA sequence: TGTGCCAGCAGCGGGCGGCCTCAAAGCACCTACGAGCAGTACTTC.

This clone has just a few counts. The J gene is TRBJ2-7, the V gene TRBV5-1, with unresolved D. The CDR3 is 13 amino acids. In germline, CDR1 is SGHRS, CDR2 YFSETQ. Trimming took off 4 bases at V and 3 bases at J, with 11 bases between the two ends. CDR3 loop: CASSPTGYYEQYF. Here the CDR3 DNA reads TGCGCCAGCAGCCCCACCGGGTACTACGAGCAGTACTTC.

V and J are TRBV5-4 and TRBJ2-7, with 12 positions matching TRBD1. This CDR3 contains 16 residues. Trimming at V came to 4 bases and at J to 5 bases, leaving 10 bases not matched to a gene. The germline gives CDR1 SGHNT, CDR2 YYREEE (reference sequence). The CDR3 loop reads CASSPGGDRGLNEQYF. The DNA for the CDR3 is TGTGCCAGCAGCCCTGGGGGGGACAGGGGGCTCAACGAGCAGTACTTC. The full variable domain, in which reference TRBV5-4 and TRBJ2-7 provide the parts outside the CDR3, is ETGVTQSPTHLIKTRGQQVTLRCSSQSGHNTVSWYQQALGQGPQFIFQYYREEENGRGNFPPRFSGLQFPNYSSELNVNALELDDSALYLCASSPGGDRGLNEQYFGPGTRLTVT.

The J gene is TRBJ1-3, the V gene TRBV28; tentatively, D is TRBD1 (5 bases). CDR1 and CDR2 from the germline V gene are MDHEN and SYDVKM. This CDR3 contains 13 residues. V lost 7 bases, J lost 1 base, and 8 bases lay in between. CDR3 amino acids: CASIGASGNTIYF. The DNA for the CDR3 is TGTGCCAGCATCGGGGCTTCTGGAAACACCATATATTTT.

The CDR3 loop is CASRRGRDSGANVLTF. CDR3 bases: TGTGCCAGCAGAAGGGGACGGGACTCTGGGGCCAACGTCCTGACTTTC. J is TRBJ2-6 and V is TRBV7-2; D tentatively fits TRBD1 or TRBD2 (5 bases each). There are 16 residues in the CDR3. Trimming cost V 6 bases and J 0 bases, with 12 bases left between them. Germline V gene sequence: CDR1 SGHTA, CDR2 FQGNSA.

This chain connects TRBV25-1 to TRBJ1-1, with 7 bases aligning to TRBD1. The germline V gene encodes CDR1 MGHDK and CDR2 SYGVNS. With V trimmed by 4 bases and J by 1 base, 6 bases remained unmatched. This CDR3 contains 15 residues. CDR3 sequence reads: CASSAPGQTNTEAFF. The DNA of the CDR3 is TGTGCCAGCAGTGCCCCGGGACAGACGAACACTGAAGCTTTCTTT.

The chain combines TRBV7-9 with TRBJ2-7; TRBD1 aligns across 8 bases. Germline V gene sequence: CDR1 SEHNR, CDR2 FQNEAQ (reference sequence). The CDR3 is 15 residues long. The J segment lost 2 bases and the V segment lost 5 bases, leaving 8 bases of the junction unmatched. The CDR3 nucleotides are TGTGCCAGCAGCGCCACCGGGACAGGCGCCTACGAGCAGTACTTC. Its protein is CASSATGTGAYEQYF.

The gene calls are TRBV19 and TRBJ2-5; a possible D gene is TRBD2 (6 bases). The CDR3 spans 12 residues. Trimming shortened V by 5 bases and J by 6 bases, and 10 bases separated the two germline ends. Per the germline V gene, CDR1 is LNHDA and CDR2 is SQIVND (reference sequence). CDR3 loop: CASSAGLQTQYF. In DNA form, the CDR3 reads TGTGCCAGTAGTGCGGGACTGCAGACCCAGTACTTC. The entire variable domain, with the rest obtained from reference TRBV19 and TRBJ2-5, is as follows: DGGITQSPKYLFRKEGQNVTLSCEQNLNHDAMYWYRQDPGQGLRLIYYSQIVNDFQKGDIAEGYSVSREKKESFPLTVTSAQKNPTAFYLCASSAGLQTQYFGPGTRLLVL.

This chain links TRBV12-5 with TRBJ2-7, with D maybe TRBD1 (6 bases). CDR3 size: 16 residues. Trimming removed 3 bases from V and 3 bases from J, with 18 bases in between. Germline-derived CDR1 and CDR2 are LGHNT and FRNRAP. CDR3 amino acids: CASGLAIQGRVYEQYF. The CDR3, as DNA: TGTGCTAGTGGTTTAGCGATACAGGGAAGGGTCTACGAGCAGTACTTC.

This clone occurred once. J is TRBJ2-2 and V is TRBV9; TRBD1 might be the D (6 bases). The CDR3 has 16 amino acids. The germline V gene has CDR1 SGDLS and CDR2 YYNGEE. V lost 6 bases, J lost 0 bases, and 15 bases lay in between. The CDR3 is CASTPERTANTGELFF. The CDR3 coding sequence is TGTGCCAGCACCCCTGAAAGGACAGCGAACACCGGGGAGCTGTTTTTT.

CDR3 coding DNA: TGTGCCACCAGTCCGGGGGGGGGCTCGAGCAATCAGCCCCAGCATTTT. This codes for CATSPGGGSSNQPQHF. The chain uses TRBV15 and TRBJ1-5, with a possible D match to TRBD1 (6 bases). The CDR3 loop spans 16 amino acids. CDR1 is LNHNV, CDR2 YYDKDF, per germline (reference sequence). Trimming pared 6 bases from V and 1 base from J, leaving 16 bases between.

V and J are TRBV30 and TRBJ1-2; D is unresolved. The V end lost 0 bases, the J end lost 3 bases, and 8 bases lay between the germline ends. Germline V gene lookup returns CDR1 GTSNPN and CDR2 SVGIG (reference sequence). The CDR3 length is 13 residues. This chain's CDR3 is CAWSVRADYGYTF. The DNA of the CDR3 is TGTGCCTGGAGTGTTAGGGCGGACTATGGCTACACCTTC.

V usage is TRBV7-2 and J usage is TRBJ2-3; D possibly corresponds to TRBD2 (6 bases). Trimming removed 7 bases from V and 1 base from J, with 12 bases in between. The CDR3 covers 14 residues. Germline CDR1 is SGHTA and CDR2 is FQGNSA. This CDR3 reads CASTLGGGTDTQYF. CDR3 in DNA: TGTGCCAGCACCCTGGGCGGGGGCACAGATACGCAGTATTTT.

This clone was seen only a few times. The chain links TRBV19 to TRBJ2-5; the D is unclear. Germline V gene lookup returns CDR1 LNHDA and CDR2 SQIVND (reference sequence). Trimming took off 4 bases at V and 5 bases at J, with 14 bases between the two ends. The CDR3 consists of 14 residues. The CDR3: CASSTPGVLETQYF. The CDR3, as DNA: TGTGCCAGTAGTACCCCGGGTGTCCTTGAGACCCAGTACTTC.

This rearrangement joins TRBV14 to TRBJ2-1; 8 bases agree with TRBD2. The CDR3 loop spans 16 amino acids. Trimming removed 4 bases from V and 10 bases from J; junction bases left unmatched: 15. From germline, CDR1 is SGHDN and CDR2 FVKESK. The CDR3 sequence is CASSLPGLVSLREQFF. The CDR3 DNA sequence: TGTGCCAGCAGCCTCCCGGGACTAGTATCCCTCAGGGAGCAGTTCTTC. Looking up the rest from reference TRBV14 and TRBJ2-1 gives the full variable domain: EAGVTQFPSHSVIEKGQTVTLRCDPISGHDNLYWYRRVMGKEIKFLLHFVKESKQDESGMPNNRFLAERTGGTYSTLKVQPAELEDSGVYFCASSLPGLVSLREQFFGPGTRLTVL.

The genes are TRBV6-4 and TRBJ2-5, with unresolved D. This CDR3 spans 13 amino acids. From germline, CDR1 is MRHNA and CDR2 SNTAGT. V was shortened by 5 bases and J by 2 bases, with 9 bases between the two germline ends. Here the CDR3 reads CASSRTPQETQYF. In DNA form, the CDR3 reads TGTGCCAGCAGTAGAACACCACAAGAGACCCAGTACTTC.

V and J are TRBV6-5 and TRBJ1-1, with D perhaps matching TRBD1 (6 bases). This CDR3 contains 14 residues. Deletions cut 6 bases from V and 3 bases from J, with 14 bases between. The germline V gene has CDR1 MNHEY and CDR2 SVGAGI. The chain's CDR3 is CASSQGNAHTEAFF. Written as DNA, the CDR3 is TGTGCCAGCAGCCAGGGGAACGCGCACACTGAAGCTTTCTTT.